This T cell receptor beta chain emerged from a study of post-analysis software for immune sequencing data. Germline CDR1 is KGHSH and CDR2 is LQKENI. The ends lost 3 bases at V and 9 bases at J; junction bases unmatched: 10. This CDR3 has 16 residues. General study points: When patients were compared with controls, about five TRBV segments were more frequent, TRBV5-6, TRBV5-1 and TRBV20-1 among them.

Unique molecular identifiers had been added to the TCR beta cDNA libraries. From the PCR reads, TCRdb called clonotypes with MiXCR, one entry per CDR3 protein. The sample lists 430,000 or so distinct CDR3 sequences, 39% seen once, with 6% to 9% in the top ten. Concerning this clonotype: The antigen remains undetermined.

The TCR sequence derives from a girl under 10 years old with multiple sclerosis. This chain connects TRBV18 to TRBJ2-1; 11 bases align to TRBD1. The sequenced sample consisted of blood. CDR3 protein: CASSPAPGQGAIEQFF. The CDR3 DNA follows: TGTGCCAGCTCACCGGCACCCGGACAGGGGGCGATTGAGCAGTTCTTC.